Detailed here is one TCR beta chain. Its antigen is still unknown. One end of the junction varies from germline; a read error may be responsible. Additional DNA sequences in this sample encode the identical CDR3. The table came from immunoSEQ multiplex PCR; TCRdb's copy has only in-frame clones and leaves some out. Here the sample spans about 18,000 clones, 65% to 80% being singletons. The sample belongs to a study of regulatory dendritic cells for organ transplantation. Sorted subsets were CFSE-labeled and cultured approximately 5 days with allogeneic dendritic cells. The length of the CDR3 is 12 residues. From germline, CDR1 is SGHAT and CDR2 FQNNGV.

The chain has TRBV11-2 and TRBJ2-7, with D tentatively TRBD1 (5 bases). The sequence came from a human donor in good health. Material: memory CD4+ T cells from blood cultured with regulatory dendritic cells. Sample subset: CD45RO+ memory T cells. Here the CDR3 reads CASSLDRYEQYF. CDR3 nucleotide sequence: TGTGCCAGCAGCCTAGACAGATACGAGCAGTACTTC.